These 20 T cell receptor beta chains were all obtained from the same sample, sequenced in a study of T cells in Graves' hyperthyroidism and ophthalmopathy. Authors of the study amplified TCR beta CDR3 regions from RNA transcripts. The HTBI primer set drove a first-round RT-PCR of the TCR CDR3. One entry per CDR3 protein, called by TCRdb with MiXCR from the multiplex PCR reads. This repertoire shows around 700,000 distinct CDR3 sequences, approximately 18% found once; its top ten account for approximately 16%. Sample: blood. These TCRs come from a woman in her 50s with Graves' hyperthyroidism that later progressed to Graves' ophthalmopathy.

This clonotype has at least ten counts. CDR3 residues: CASSEQITRAAHSNQPQHF. CDR3 DNA: TGTGCCAGCAGTGAACAAATTACTAGGGCAGCCCATAGCAATCAGCCCCAGCATTTT. J is TRBJ1-5 and V is TRBV6-1; the D is unclear. The V and J ends lost 2 bases and 0 bases respectively, with 20 bases between them. This CDR3 has 19 residues. Looked up from germline, CDR1 is MNHNS and CDR2 is SASEGT.

This clonotype has only a few counts. The V call is TRBV4-1, the J call TRBJ2-7; 7 positions agree with TRBD2. The CDR3 has 15 residues. Germline CDR1 is MGHRA and CDR2 is YSYEKL. After removal of 0 bases from V and 2 bases from J, the junction contained 4 bases not matched to a gene. The CDR3, as DNA: TGCGCCAGCAGCCAAGATCGGGGGGTTGCCTACGAGCAGTACTTC. It encodes CASSQDRGVAYEQYF.

As to this clonotype: The junction shows a germline mismatch at one end, possibly a read error. The genes are TRBV14 and TRBJ2-2; D unclear. The length of the CDR3 is 14 residues. Germline values: CDR1 SGHDN, CDR2 FVKESK. The CDR3 reads CAGSQAYGTGELFF. As DNA, the CDR3 is TGTGCCGGCAGCCAAGCATACGGTACCGGGGAGCTGTTTTTT.

This clonotype was seen a few times. At one boundary the junction diverges from the germline segment, which might be a read error. V gene TRBV29-1 combines with J gene TRBJ1-1; the D gene is possibly TRBD1 (5 bases). The CDR3 spans 13 residues. Per the germline V gene, CDR1 is SQVTM and CDR2 is ANQGSEA. Here the CDR3 reads CSVTGTVNTGAFF. The CDR3 region has the DNA TGCAGCGTCACCGGGACGGTGAACACTGGAGCTTTCTTT.

This clonotype has at least ten counts. The V call is TRBV20-1, the J call TRBJ2-7; tentative D call: TRBD2 (5 bases). There are 12 residues in the CDR3. Germline CDR1 reads DFQATT; CDR2 reads SNEGSKA (reference sequence). Trimming removed 0 bases from V and 6 bases from J, with 9 bases in between. CDR3 DNA: TGCAGTGCTAGAGACGAGGGTCTCGAGCAGTACTTC. Encoded protein: CSARDEGLEQYF.

CDR3 nucleotides: TGTGCCAGCAGAGGGACAGGGTGGGCTAATGAAAAACTGTTTTTT. This sequence encodes CASRGTGWANEKLFF. The rearrangement links TRBV6-1 to TRBJ1-4; TRBD1 aligns across 9 bases. The ends lost 6 bases at V and 3 bases at J; junction bases unmatched: 5. Germline CDR1 reads MNHNS; CDR2 reads SASEGT. The CDR3 runs 15 residues.

The chain is built from TRBV19 and TRBJ2-3; TRBD1 aligns across 11 bases. Germline V gene sequence: CDR1 LNHDA, CDR2 SQIVND (reference sequence). This CDR3 region has 16 residues. Trimming took 10 bases from V and 4 from J; bases not matched to a gene: 13. The CDR3 region has the DNA TGTGCCACGACGGGACAGGGGGGAGTTGGCGCAGATACGCAGTATTTT. This gives the protein CATTGQGGVGADTQYF. Based on the CDR3 plus reference TRBV19 and TRBJ2-3, the full variable domain is DGGITQSPKYLFRKEGQNVTLSCEQNLNHDAMYWYRQDPGQGLRLIYYSQIVNDFQKGDIAEGYSVSREKKESFPLTVTSAQKNPTAFYLCATTGQGGVGADTQYFGPGTRLTVL.

About this clonotype itself: The junction differs from germline at one of its ends, possibly a read error. The chain recombines TRBV12-3 or TRBV12-4 with TRBJ1-1; D is unclear. The CDR3 spans 10 residues. The CDR3 coding sequence is TGTGCCAGCAGTTTTTCGCAAGCTCTCTTT. It encodes CASSFSQALF.

Many counts were recorded for this clonotype. The chain joins TRBV5-1 to TRBJ2-7, with 9 nucleotides matching TRBD1. In germline, CDR1 is SGHRS, CDR2 YFSETQ. V dropped 2 bases and J dropped 1; count of bases not matched to a gene: 13. CDR3 length: 18 amino acids. The CDR3 bases are TGCGCCAGCAGCTTTGCGGTCGGACGGGACAGGGTTTCCTACGAGCAGTACTTC. Protein sequence: CASSFAVGRDRVSYEQYF.

This clonotype was picked up one time. This sequence joins TRBV6-1 and TRBJ2-3, with 7 bases aligning to TRBD1. Per the germline V gene, CDR1 is MNHNS and CDR2 is SASEGT. The V segment lost 7 bases and the J segment 5 bases; nucleotides outside the gene matches: 9. This CDR3 is built from 14 residues. For the CDR3, the DNA is TGTGCCAGCAAAAGACCTACAGGGGAAGATACGCAGTATTTT. This gives the protein CASKRPTGEDTQYF.

This clonotype was seen once. The rearrangement links TRBV7-9 to TRBJ1-1; the match to TRBD1 covers 10 bases. The CDR3 is 16 amino acids. Germline lookup yields CDR1 SEHNR and CDR2 FQNEAQ (reference sequence). V lost 2 bases and J lost 4; bases outside the gene matches: 7. This chain's CDR3 is CASSLYRTGGGTEAFF. CDR3 in DNA: TGTGCCAGCAGCTTATATCGGACAGGGGGAGGCACTGAAGCTTTCTTT.

There are many counts of this clonotype. V usage is TRBV5-1 and J usage is TRBJ1-1, with a tentative D call TRBD1 (6 bases). The CDR3 consists of 14 residues. V lost 4 bases and J 10 bases, leaving 20 bases between the germline ends. The germline V gene encodes CDR1 SGHRS and CDR2 YFSETQ. The CDR3 DNA reads as TGCGCCAGCAGCCTCGCCCGGGCCTCACAGGGAGCTTTCTTT. Protein: CASSLARASQGAFF.

This clonotype was counted many times. The chain's CDR3 is CASNDRGNTEAFF. The DNA of the CDR3 is TGCGCCAGCAACGACAGGGGAAACACTGAAGCTTTCTTT. The rearrangement joins TRBV5-1 to TRBJ1-1; 8 bases are a match to TRBD1. CDR1 SGHRS and CDR2 YFSETQ come from the germline V gene. This CDR3 is built from 13 residues. V lost 6 bases, J lost 2 bases, and 3 bases stayed unmatched.

The table lists this clonotype with many counts. The genes are TRBV5-5 and TRBJ1-1; D not resolved. Germline V gene sequence: CDR1 SGHKS, CDR2 YYEKEE (reference sequence). V lost 0 bases and J lost 6, with 15 bases in between. This CDR3 comprises 15 residues. Here the CDR3 reads CASSLAIGQRAEAFF. Written as DNA, the CDR3 is TGTGCCAGCAGCTTGGCGATAGGGCAAAGGGCTGAAGCTTTCTTT.

This clonotype was seen at least ten times. The rearrangement joins TRBV7-9 to TRBJ2-7; the D gene is possibly TRBD2 (6 bases). In germline, CDR1 is SEHNR, CDR2 FQNEAQ (reference sequence). V shed 7 bases and J shed 0 bases, with 13 bases lying between them. This CDR3 contains 14 residues. CDR3 in DNA: TGTGCCAGCACCATGGGGACTGCCTCCTACGAGCAGTACTTC. Amino acid sequence: CASTMGTASYEQYF.

This clonotype was counted between two and nine times. The chain uses TRBV24-1 and TRBJ2-2; D might be TRBD1 (5 bases). V shed 3 bases and J shed 2 bases, with 9 bases lying between them. Germline CDR1 and CDR2: KGHDR and SFDVKD. The CDR3 has 15 residues. CDR3 amino acids: CATSDIQVNTGELFF. DNA for the CDR3: TGTGCCACCAGTGATATACAGGTTAACACCGGGGAGCTGTTTTTT.

This chain uses TRBV20-1 with TRBJ2-2; 12 bases fit TRBD2. The germline V gene encodes CDR1 DFQATT and CDR2 SNEGSKA (reference sequence). This CDR3 contains 18 residues. The trim removed 2 bases at V and 4 bases at J, leaving 11 bases unmatched. The CDR3 reads CSARNPRLAGVSTGELFF. DNA of the CDR3: TGCAGTGCTAGAAATCCCCGACTAGCGGGGGTATCCACCGGGGAGCTGTTTTTT.

The chain joins TRBV20-1 to TRBJ1-6; D is perhaps TRBD1 (6 bases). Germline V CDR1 and CDR2: DFQATT, SNEGSKA (reference sequence). Trimming pared 3 bases from V and 0 bases from J, leaving 24 bases between. The CDR3 loop spans 20 amino acids. CDR3 amino acids: CSARGGGRDTLSSYNSPLHF. The CDR3 DNA follows: TGCAGTGCTAGGGGGGGGGGTCGGGACACCTTAAGCTCCTATAATTCACCCCTCCACTTT.

This clonotype was seen many times. This sequence joins TRBV12-3 or TRBV12-4 and TRBJ1-1; TRBD1 might be the D (5 bases). The CDR3 consists of 15 residues. Trimming removed 6 bases at V and 5 bases at J, with 19 bases between. CDR3 DNA: TGTGCCAGCAGCCGGCGAGACGGGGCAAGGACTGAAGCTTTCTTT. Translating it yields CASSRRDGARTEAFF.

This chain connects TRBV18 to TRBJ2-5, with 10 bases lining up with TRBD1. V dropped 2 bases and J dropped 5; count of bases not matched to a gene: 5. CDR1 and CDR2 (germline): KGHSH, LQKENI. This CDR3 is 15 amino acids long. For the CDR3, the DNA is TGTGCCAGCTCACCAGACAGGGGGCCGCGGGAGACCCAGTACTTC. It codes for CASSPDRGPRETQYF.